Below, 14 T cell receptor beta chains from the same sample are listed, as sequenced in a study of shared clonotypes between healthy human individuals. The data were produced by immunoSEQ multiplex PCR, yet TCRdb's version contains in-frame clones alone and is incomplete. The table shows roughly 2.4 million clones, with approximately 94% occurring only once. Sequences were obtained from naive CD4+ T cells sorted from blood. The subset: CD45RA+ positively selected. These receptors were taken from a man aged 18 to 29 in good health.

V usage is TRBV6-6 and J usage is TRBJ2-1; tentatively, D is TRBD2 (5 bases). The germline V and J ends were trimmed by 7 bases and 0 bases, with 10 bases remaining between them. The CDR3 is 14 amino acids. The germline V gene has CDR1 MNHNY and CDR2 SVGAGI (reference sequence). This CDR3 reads CASKIASSYNEQFF. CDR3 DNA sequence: TGTGCCAGCAAAATAGCGAGCTCCTACAATGAGCAGTTCTTC.

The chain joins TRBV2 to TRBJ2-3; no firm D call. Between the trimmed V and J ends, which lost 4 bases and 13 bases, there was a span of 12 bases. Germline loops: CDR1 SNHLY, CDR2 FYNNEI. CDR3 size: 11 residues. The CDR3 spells CASSAKWPEYF. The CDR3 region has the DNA TGTGCCAGCAGTGCCAAGTGGCCCGAGTATTTT.

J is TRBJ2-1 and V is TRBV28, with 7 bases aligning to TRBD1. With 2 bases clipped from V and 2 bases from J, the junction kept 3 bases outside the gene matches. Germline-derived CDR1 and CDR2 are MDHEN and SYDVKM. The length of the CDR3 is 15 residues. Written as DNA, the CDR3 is TGTGCCAGCAGTTTAGAAGACAGGGCCTACAATGAGCAGTTCTTC. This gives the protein CASSLEDRAYNEQFF.

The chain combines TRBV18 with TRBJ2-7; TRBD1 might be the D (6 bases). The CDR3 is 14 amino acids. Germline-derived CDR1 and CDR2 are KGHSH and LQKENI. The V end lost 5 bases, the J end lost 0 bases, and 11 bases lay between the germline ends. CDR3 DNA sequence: TGTGCCAGCTCAAAGGACAGAGCCTCCTACGAGCAGTACTTC. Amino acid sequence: CASSKDRASYEQYF.

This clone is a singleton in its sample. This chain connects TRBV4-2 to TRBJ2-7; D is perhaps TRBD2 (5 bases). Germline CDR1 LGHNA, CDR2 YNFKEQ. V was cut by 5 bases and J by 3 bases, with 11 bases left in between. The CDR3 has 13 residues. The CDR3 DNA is TGTGCCAGCAGCTTGGACGGACTCTACGAGCAGTACTTC. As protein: CASSLDGLYEQYF.

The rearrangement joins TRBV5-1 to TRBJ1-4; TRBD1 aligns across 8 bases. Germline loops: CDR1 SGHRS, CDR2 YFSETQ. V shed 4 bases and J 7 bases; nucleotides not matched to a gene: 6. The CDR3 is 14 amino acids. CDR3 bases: TGCGCCAGCAGCACCGGACAGGGAGGTGAAAAACTGTTTTTT. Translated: CASSTGQGGEKLFF.

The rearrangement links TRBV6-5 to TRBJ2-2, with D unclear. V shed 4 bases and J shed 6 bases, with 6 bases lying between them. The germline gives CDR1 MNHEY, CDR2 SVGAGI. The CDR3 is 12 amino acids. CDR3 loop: CASSFKAGELFF. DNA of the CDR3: TGTGCCAGCAGTTTTAAGGCCGGGGAGCTGTTTTTT.

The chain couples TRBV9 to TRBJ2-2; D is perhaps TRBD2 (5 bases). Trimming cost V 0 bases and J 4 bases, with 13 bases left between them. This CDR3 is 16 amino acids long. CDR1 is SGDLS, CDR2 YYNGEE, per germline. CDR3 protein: CASSVATRAGTGELFF. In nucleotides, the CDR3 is TGTGCCAGCAGCGTAGCTACGCGGGCGGGCACCGGGGAGCTGTTTTTT.

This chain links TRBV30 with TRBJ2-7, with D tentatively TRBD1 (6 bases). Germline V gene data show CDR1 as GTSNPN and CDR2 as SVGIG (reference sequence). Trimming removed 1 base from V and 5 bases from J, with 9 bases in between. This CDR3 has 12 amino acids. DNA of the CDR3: TGTGCCTGGAGTGATACAGGGAACGAGCAGTACTTC. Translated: CAWSDTGNEQYF.

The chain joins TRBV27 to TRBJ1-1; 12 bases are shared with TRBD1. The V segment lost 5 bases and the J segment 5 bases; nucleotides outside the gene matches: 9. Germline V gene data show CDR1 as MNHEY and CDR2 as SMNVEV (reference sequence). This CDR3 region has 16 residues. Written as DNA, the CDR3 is TGTGCCAGCAGTGCACCGGGACAGGGGGCTTCAACTGAAGCTTTCTTT. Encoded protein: CASSAPGQGASTEAFF.

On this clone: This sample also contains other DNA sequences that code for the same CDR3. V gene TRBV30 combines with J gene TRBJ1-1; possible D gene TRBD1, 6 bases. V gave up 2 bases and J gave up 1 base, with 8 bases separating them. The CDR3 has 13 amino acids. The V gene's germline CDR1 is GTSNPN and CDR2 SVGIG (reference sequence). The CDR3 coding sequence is TGTGCCTGGAGTTTACAGGGGAACACTGAAGCTTTCTTT. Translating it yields CAWSLQGNTEAFF.

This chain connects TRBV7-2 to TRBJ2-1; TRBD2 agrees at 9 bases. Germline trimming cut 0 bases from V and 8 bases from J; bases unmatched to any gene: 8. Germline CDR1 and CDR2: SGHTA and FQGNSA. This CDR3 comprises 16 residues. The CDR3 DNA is TGTGCCAGCAGCTTAGCGTCCCTTAGCGGGAGCGATGAGCAGTTCTTC. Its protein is CASSLASLSGSDEQFF.

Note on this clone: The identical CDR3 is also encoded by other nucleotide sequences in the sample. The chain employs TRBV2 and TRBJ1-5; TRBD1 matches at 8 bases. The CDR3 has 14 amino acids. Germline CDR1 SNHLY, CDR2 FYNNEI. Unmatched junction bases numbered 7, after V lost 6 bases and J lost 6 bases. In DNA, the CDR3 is TGTGCCAGCAGCGGACAGGGAGGCGGTCAGCCCCAGCATTTT. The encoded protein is CASSGQGGGQPQHF.

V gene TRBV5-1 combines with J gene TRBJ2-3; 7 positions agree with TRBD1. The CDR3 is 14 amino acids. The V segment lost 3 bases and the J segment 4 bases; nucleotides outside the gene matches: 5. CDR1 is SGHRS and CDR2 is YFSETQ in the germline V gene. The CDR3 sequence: CASSSSDRSDTQYF. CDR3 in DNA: TGCGCCAGCAGCTCATCGGACAGGTCAGATACGCAGTATTTT.